These 3 T cell receptor beta chains came from one sample sequenced in a study of a mutant IDH1 vaccine in newly diagnosed glioma. Time point given: week 23, last vaccination. Topical imiquimod was applied with each vaccine dose, which held 300 ug of mutant IDH1 20-mer peptide. Their antigen targets remain unknown. Libraries were prepared by immunoSEQ multiplex PCR; TCRdb keeps only in-frame clonotypes and omits some of them. The sample shows tens of thousands of clones, about 76% of them seen only once. This material consisted of PBMCs, taken from a glioma patient whose treatment included an IDH1 peptide vaccine. These receptors were collected from a man in his forties or fifties with glioma.

The gene calls are TRBV21-1 and TRBJ1-1; TRBD1, the table's D call, lacks a check against the DNA. TRBV21-1 is reported as a pseudogene. The CDR3 totals 17 residues. The DNA of the CDR3 is TGTGCCAGCAGCGAAGTGAAAACAGGGGCCCCGAACACTGAAGCTTTCTTT. Translation: CASSEVKTGAPNTEAFF.

This sequence joins TRBV10-1 and TRBJ2-7; D is ambiguous. Trimming took off 0 bases at V and 3 bases at J, with 3 bases between the two ends. CDR1 is WNHNN and CDR2 is SYGVQD in the germline V gene (reference sequence). CDR3 size: 12 residues. The CDR3 sequence: CASSESVYEQYF. Written as DNA, the CDR3 is TGCGCCAGCAGTGAGTCGGTCTACGAGCAGTACTTC.

The CDR3 nucleotides read TGTGCCAGCAGCCCCTCTTATGAGCAGTTCTTC. The encoded protein is CASSPSYEQFF. The chain couples TRBV7-9 to TRBJ2-1; unclear D gene. The CDR3 is 11 amino acids. The V gene lost 5 bases and the J gene lost 8 bases, with 7 bases spanning the gap. The V gene's germline CDR1 is SEHNR and CDR2 FQNEAQ (reference sequence).